These 13 T cell receptor beta chains were all obtained from the same sample, sequenced in a study of spatial heterogeneity in lung cancer. Study findings and constraints: Higher tumor mutation counts went along with higher counts of expanded intratumoral alpha and beta TCRs.

No cognate antigen is known for these TCRs. TCRdb independently ran MiXCR on the 5' RACE reads; one entry per CDR3 protein. The table records 1,500 to 2,000 distinct CDR3 sequences, just over 8% of them present only once. Time point of the sample: sample taken at primary tumor resection. Sequencing was performed on lung tumor tissue, taken at surgery. All receptors derive from a male donor with early-stage non-small cell lung cancer.

In its sample, this clonotype is medium-sized. The V call is TRBV27, the J call TRBJ1-1; D not resolved. V was trimmed by 6 bases and J by 0 bases, leaving 17 bases between them. Germline lookup yields CDR1 MNHEY and CDR2 SMNVEV (reference sequence). The CDR3 has 16 amino acids. CDR3 protein: CASSPRAGKMNTEAFF. The CDR3, as DNA: TGTGCCAGCAGCCCTAGGGCCGGAAAGATGAACACTGAAGCTTTCTTT.

This clonotype is labeled medium-sized. The chain has TRBV11-2 and TRBJ2-5, with D possibly being TRBD2 (7 bases). Trimming pared 5 bases from V and 1 base from J, leaving 17 bases between. The CDR3 runs to 16 residues. Per germline, CDR1 SGHAT and CDR2 FQNNGV. The CDR3 spells CASSERRGAVQETQYF. In nucleotides, the CDR3 is TGTGCCAGCAGCGAACGACGGGGGGCCGTCCAAGAGACCCAGTACTTC. The variable domain in full, with the rest retrieved from reference TRBV11-2 and TRBJ2-5, is EAGVAQSPRYKIIEKRQSVAFWCNPISGHATLYWYQQILGQGPKLLIQFQNNGVVDDSQLPKDRFSAERLKGVDSTLKIQPAKLEDSAVYLCASSERRGAVQETQYFGPGTRLLVL.

This clonotype counts as medium-sized. The chain is built from TRBV20-1 and TRBJ2-5; D not resolved. CDR3 length: 14 residues. The germline V gene encodes CDR1 DFQATT and CDR2 SNEGSKA (reference sequence). The V gene lost 3 bases and the J gene lost 1 base, with 12 bases spanning the gap. The CDR3 is CSASRAAFQETQYF. In DNA form, the CDR3 reads TGCAGTGCTAGTAGGGCCGCCTTCCAAGAGACCCAGTACTTC.

This clonotype was observed a handful of times. The rearrangement links TRBV6-5 to TRBJ2-7; weak D call: TRBD1 (6 bases). Germline V gene lookup returns CDR1 MNHEY and CDR2 SVGAGI. The CDR3 sequence is 13 residues long. V shed 7 bases and J shed 2 bases, with 12 bases lying between them. CDR3 in DNA: TGTGCCAGCAAACCGACAGGACCCTACGAGCAGTACTTC. Its translation: CASKPTGPYEQYF.

At least ten counts were recorded for this clonotype. The chain carries TRBV6-4 and TRBJ2-2, with D unresolved. The length of the CDR3 is 16 residues. Looked up from germline, CDR1 is MRHNA and CDR2 is SNTAGT. V was clipped by 9 bases and J by 2 bases, with 19 bases between them. CDR3 region: CARYPWQTANTGELFF. The CDR3 coding sequence is TGTGCCAGGTACCCCTGGCAAACCGCCAACACCGGGGAGCTGTTTTTT.

This clonotype came up a few times. The gene calls are TRBV6-2 or TRBV6-3 and TRBJ2-7, with 7 bases identical to TRBD2. V was clipped by 7 bases and J by 1 base; unmatched bases: 10. Germline V gene sequence: CDR1 MNHEY, CDR2 SVGEGT. CDR3 length: 15 residues. For the CDR3, the DNA is TGTGCCAGCACGGAGGGGCTAGCGGTTTCCTACGAGCAGTACTTC. Protein product: CASTEGLAVSYEQYF.

Judged by abundance, this clonotype is medium-sized. V gene TRBV20-1 combines with J gene TRBJ1-4; 8 positions match TRBD1. The germline gives CDR1 DFQATT, CDR2 SNEGSKA (reference sequence). The CDR3 has 16 amino acids. After removal of 0 bases from V and 6 bases from J, the junction contained 9 bases not matched to a gene. The CDR3, as DNA: TGCAGTGCTAGAGACGAACGGACAGGGATGCATGAAAAACTGTTTTTT. Residues: CSARDERTGMHEKLFF.

By proportion, this clonotype is large (0.1 to 1%). This sequence joins TRBV7-9 and TRBJ1-1, with D tentatively TRBD1 (6 bases). Germline V gives CDR1 SEHNR, CDR2 FQNEAQ (reference sequence). The CDR3 runs 14 residues. V lost 5 bases, J lost 1 base, and 11 bases lay in between. The CDR3: CASSTGTPNTEAFF. In nucleotides, the CDR3 is TGTGCCAGCAGCACCGGGACACCGAACACTGAAGCTTTCTTT.

By share, this clonotype counts as medium-sized. V is TRBV30 and J is TRBJ2-7; TRBD1 matches 9 bases. The germline V gene has CDR1 GTSNPN and CDR2 SVGIG (reference sequence). Trimming cost V 1 base and J 5 bases; bases outside gene matches: 15. CDR3 length: 17 amino acids. In nucleotides, the CDR3 is TGTGCCTGGAGTGGGGGACTTGTGGGGACAGGGTTCCACGAGCAGTACTTC. Its translation: CAWSGGLVGTGFHEQYF.

This clonotype is deemed medium-sized. This chain joins TRBV5-1 and TRBJ1-1; TRBD1 is a possible D gene (5 bases). Trimming pared 2 bases from V and 1 base from J, leaving 9 bases between. This CDR3 spans 14 amino acids. The germline CDR1 and CDR2 sequences are SGHRS and YFSETQ. The CDR3 reads CASSLGHPNTEAFF. The CDR3 DNA is TGCGCCAGCAGCTTAGGACACCCGAACACTGAAGCTTTCTTT. Filled out from reference TRBV5-1 and TRBJ1-1, the complete variable domain reads KAGVTQTPRYLIKTRGQQVTLSCSPISGHRSVSWYQQTPGQGLQFLFEYFSETQRNKGNFPGRFSGRQFSNSRSEMNVSTLELGDSALYLCASSLGHPNTEAFFGQGTRLTVV.

This clonotype was seen a few times. The V gene is TRBV7-3, the J gene TRBJ2-1, with a weak D call TRBD2 (6 bases). The germline V gene encodes CDR1 SGHTA and CDR2 FQGTGA. Trimming cost V 4 bases and J 10 bases, with 14 bases left between them. The CDR3 covers 13 residues. CDR3 in DNA: TGTGCCAGCAGCTCCCATGCTGGGGGGGAGCAGTTCTTC. It codes for CASSSHAGGEQFF.

This sequence joins TRBV7-3 and TRBJ2-4; D is ambiguous. This CDR3 has 13 amino acids. The V end was cut by 3 bases, the J end by 3 bases, with 6 bases between. Germline V lookup: CDR1 SGHTA, CDR2 FQGTGA. As DNA, the CDR3 is TGTGCCAGCAGCTTCGGTGGCAAAAACATTCAGTACTTC. Protein product: CASSFGGKNIQYF.

This clonotype is judged medium-sized. The rearrangement uses TRBV20-1 and TRBJ2-5, with 7 bases matching TRBD2. Germline CDR1 reads DFQATT; CDR2 reads SNEGSKA (reference sequence). The V segment lost 3 bases and the J segment 7 bases; nucleotides outside the gene matches: 8. The CDR3 contains 13 residues. CDR3 sequence reads: CSARGGLATTQYF. The DNA for the CDR3 is TGCAGTGCTAGGGGGGGGTTGGCTACGACCCAGTACTTC.